This TCR beta chain was found in a study of blood T cell repertoires in COVID-19. At the level of the study: Sites in the United States, Italy and Spain provided acute and convalescent COVID-19 samples.

Generated by immunoSEQ multiplex PCR, the TCRdb table keeps only in-frame clones and is missing some. The sample carries roughly 440,000 clones, more than 70% recorded once. V was shortened by 3 bases and J by 6 bases, with 2 bases between the two germline ends. The CDR3 contains 10 residues. The germline CDR1 and CDR2 sequences are SEHNR and FQNEAQ (reference sequence). The receptor comes from a woman in her fifties or sixties with COVID-19, enrolled during active disease. The rearrangement joins TRBV7-9 to TRBJ1-1, with D unclear. The material sequenced was peripheral blood. The CDR3: CASSFSEAFF. As DNA, the CDR3 is TGTGCCAGCAGCTTCTCTGAAGCTTTCTTT.